This TCR beta chain is drawn from a study of blood T cell repertoires in COVID-19. Across the study: The study drew acute and convalescent COVID-19 samples from the United States, Italy and Spain. Sources were T cells, B-cell-depleted T cells, or PBMCs; the material itself was cDNA or gDNA.

In the original workflow: Reference gene primer amplification in the assay estimated nucleated cell counts. Assay: immunoSEQ multiplex PCR; the TCRdb copy retains only in-frame clones and omits some. V and J calls plus clone size are reproduced from that table; the DNA served to infer D and trimming. The sample records over 250,000 clones, around 82% being singletons. The TCR comes from a woman in her 50s who had recovered from COVID-19. The specimen was peripheral blood.

The chain's CDR3 is CASREATPETQYF. The CDR3 DNA sequence: TGTGCCTCCAGGGAGGCTACCCCGGAGACCCAGTACTTC. The chain combines TRBV28 with TRBJ2-5, with D tentatively TRBD2 (6 bases). V lost 11 bases and J lost 5, with 18 bases in between. CDR3 length: 13 amino acids. Germline V gives CDR1 MDHEN, CDR2 SYDVKM.